The clone carrying this T cell receptor (beta chain) was observed a few times. Antigen: not known. The record originates from a study of Ad26.COV2.S vaccination and SARS-CoV-2 variants. Study at large: By the intramuscular route, Ad26.COV2.S was given once, or twice 56 days apart.

General study results and limits: TCR breadth and depth estimates may have understated total T cell responses. Reportedly, after vaccination the spike-specific CD8+ and CD4+ T cell responses displayed substantial breadth.

The treatment is: around 19 received Ad26.COV2.S at low or high dose, single or two shots; several received placebo; per-sample allocation not given. Specimen acquisition occurred on day 63 following the initial vaccine or placebo injection. Ad26 vector vaccine expressed Wuhan-strain SARS-CoV-2 spike. Clones were read by immunoSEQ multiplex PCR, and TCRdb kept only the in-frame ones, dropping some. The sample has hundreds of thousands of clones, about 90% seen once. This CDR3 is built from 14 residues. The V end was cut by 6 bases, the J end by 2 bases, with 14 bases between. Germline V gives CDR1 WNHNN, CDR2 SYGVQD (reference sequence).

The J gene is TRBJ2-7, the V gene TRBV10-1, with D possibly called TRBD1 or TRBD2 (5 bases each). The sequencing used peripheral blood, collected in a trial of Ad26.COV2.S vaccine versus placebo. The source of this sequence is a person between 18 and 65 years old who received the Ad26.COV2.S COVID-19 vaccine or a placebo. The CDR3 loop is CASSTGTAAYEQYF. The CDR3 DNA sequence: TGCGCCAGCAGCACCGGGACGGCCGCCTACGAGCAGTACTTC.